This TCR beta chain was sequenced for a study of blood T cell repertoires in COVID-19. Overall study: From the United States, Italy and Spain came samples of acute and convalescent COVID-19. In each case, the material was cDNA or gDNA derived from T cells, B-cell-depleted T cells, or PBMCs.

Authors' analysis steps: Amplification of reference gene primers was used by the study to estimate nucleated cell counts. Sequenced by immunoSEQ multiplex PCR; TCRdb stores in-frame clones only, minus some. D and trimming come from the DNA, and the V and J calls and clone size come from that table. This sample has approximately 58,000 clones; 85% occur once, and the top ten carry around 4.5%. CDR1 is SGHRS and CDR2 is YFSETQ in the germline V gene. The V and J ends lost 6 bases and 2 bases respectively, with 14 bases between them. This CDR3 has 14 residues. The specimen sequenced was peripheral blood. The chain recombines TRBV5-1 with TRBJ1-2, with D possibly TRBD1 on 6 matching bases. The TCR originated in a man aged 40-55 years with active COVID-19. CDR3: CASNPGGTNYGYTF. The CDR3 bases are TGCGCCAGCAACCCGGGGGGCACGAACTATGGCTACACCTTC.